This T cell receptor (beta chain) originates from a study of CD8 T cells in ankylosing spondylitis. Overall study results and limits: Roughly eight highly homologous variants made up a TCR beta motif that seemed to typify ankylosing spondylitis blood. Matched synovial fluid from ankylosing spondylitis patients was reported to be enriched for disease-linked clones.

TCRdb redid the calling of the 5' RACE reads with MiXCR, one entry per CDR3 protein. Among about 220,000 distinct CDR3 sequences listed, 15% to 20% were seen once. CDR1 SEHNR and CDR2 FQNEAQ come from the germline V gene (reference sequence). V lost 2 bases to trimming and J lost 3 bases, with 11 bases between them. The CDR3 runs to 15 residues. This clonotype was seen a few times. Its matching antigen is unknown. The chain carries TRBV7-9 and TRBJ2-1; perhaps D is TRBD1 or TRBD2 (5 bases each). This clonotype was obtained from a male donor with ankylosing spondylitis. The source material was blood, either unsorted or a sorted T cell fraction (not recorded which). In DNA form, the CDR3 reads TGTGCCAGCAGCTTACCCTTGGGGGACTACAATGAGCAGTTCTTC. This codes for CASSLPLGDYNEQFF.